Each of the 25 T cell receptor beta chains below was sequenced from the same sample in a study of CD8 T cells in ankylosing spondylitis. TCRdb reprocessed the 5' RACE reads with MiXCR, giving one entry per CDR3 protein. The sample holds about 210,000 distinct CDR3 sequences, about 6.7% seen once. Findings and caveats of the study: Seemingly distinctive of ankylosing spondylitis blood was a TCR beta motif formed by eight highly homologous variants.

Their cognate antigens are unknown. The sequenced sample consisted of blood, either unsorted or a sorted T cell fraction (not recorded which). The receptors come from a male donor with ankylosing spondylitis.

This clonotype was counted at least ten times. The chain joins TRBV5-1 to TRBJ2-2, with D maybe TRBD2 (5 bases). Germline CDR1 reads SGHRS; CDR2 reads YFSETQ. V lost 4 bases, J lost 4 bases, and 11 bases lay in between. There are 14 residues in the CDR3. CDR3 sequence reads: CASSSRRGTGELFF. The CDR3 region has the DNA TGCGCCAGCAGCAGCCGCCGGGGCACCGGGGAGCTGTTTTTT.

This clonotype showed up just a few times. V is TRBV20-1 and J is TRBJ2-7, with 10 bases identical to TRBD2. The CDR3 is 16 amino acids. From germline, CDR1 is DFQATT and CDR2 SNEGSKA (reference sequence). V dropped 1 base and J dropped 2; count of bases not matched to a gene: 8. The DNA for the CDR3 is TGCAGTGCTAGAGGCGGAGGACTAGCGGTCCCCTACGAGCAGTACTTC. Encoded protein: CSARGGGLAVPYEQYF.

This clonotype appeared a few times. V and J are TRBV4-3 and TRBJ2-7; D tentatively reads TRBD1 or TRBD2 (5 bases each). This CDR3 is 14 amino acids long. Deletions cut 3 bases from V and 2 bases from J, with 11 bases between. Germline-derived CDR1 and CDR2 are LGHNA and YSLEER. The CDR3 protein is CASSQLMGAYEQYF. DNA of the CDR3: TGCGCCAGCAGCCAGCTCATGGGGGCCTACGAGCAGTACTTC.

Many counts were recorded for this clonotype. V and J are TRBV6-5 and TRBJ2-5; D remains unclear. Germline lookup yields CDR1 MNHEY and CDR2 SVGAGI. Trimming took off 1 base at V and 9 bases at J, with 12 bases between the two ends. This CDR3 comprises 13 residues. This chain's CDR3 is CASSYLIRAPQYF. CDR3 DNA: TGTGCCAGCAGTTACTTAATCCGGGCCCCCCAGTACTTC.

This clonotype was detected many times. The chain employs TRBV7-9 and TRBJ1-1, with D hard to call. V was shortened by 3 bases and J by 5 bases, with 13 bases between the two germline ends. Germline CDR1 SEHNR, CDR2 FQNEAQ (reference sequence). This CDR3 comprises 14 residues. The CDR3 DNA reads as TGTGCCAGCAGCTTGGGCTCACGGAGTACTGAAGCTTTCTTT. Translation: CASSLGSRSTEAFF.

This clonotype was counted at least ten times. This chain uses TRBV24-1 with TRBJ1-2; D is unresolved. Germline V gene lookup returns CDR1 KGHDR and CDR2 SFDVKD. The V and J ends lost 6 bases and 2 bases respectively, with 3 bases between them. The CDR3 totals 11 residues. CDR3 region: CATSSNYGYTF. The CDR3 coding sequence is TGTGCCACCAGTTCCAACTATGGCTACACCTTC.

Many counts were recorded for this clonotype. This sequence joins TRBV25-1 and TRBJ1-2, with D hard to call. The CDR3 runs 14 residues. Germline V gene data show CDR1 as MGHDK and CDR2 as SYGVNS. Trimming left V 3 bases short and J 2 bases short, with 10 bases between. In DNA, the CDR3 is TGTGCCAGCAGTGATTTAGTGTTCAACTATGGCTACACCTTC. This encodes CASSDLVFNYGYTF.

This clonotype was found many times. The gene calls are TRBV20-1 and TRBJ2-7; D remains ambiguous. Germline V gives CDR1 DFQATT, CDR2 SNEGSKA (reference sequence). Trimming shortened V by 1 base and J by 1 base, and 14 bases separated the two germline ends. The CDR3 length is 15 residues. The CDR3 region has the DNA TGCAGTGCTAGAGTTGACAATCGAAATTCCTACGAGCAGTACTTC. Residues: CSARVDNRNSYEQYF.

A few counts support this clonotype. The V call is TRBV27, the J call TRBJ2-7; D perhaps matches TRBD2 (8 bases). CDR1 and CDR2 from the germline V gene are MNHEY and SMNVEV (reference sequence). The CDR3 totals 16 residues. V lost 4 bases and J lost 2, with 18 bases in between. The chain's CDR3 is CASSSPGGGQPYEQYF. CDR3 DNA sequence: TGTGCCAGCAGTTCCCCGGGAGGGGGCCAACCCTACGAGCAGTACTTC.

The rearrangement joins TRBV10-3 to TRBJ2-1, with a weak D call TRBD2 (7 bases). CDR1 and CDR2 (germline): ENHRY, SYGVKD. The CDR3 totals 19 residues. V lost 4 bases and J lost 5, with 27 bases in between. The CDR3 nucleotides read TGTGCCATCAGTGTGGCCCCTGGCGGGGGCCTCTTTAATCACAATGAGCAGTTCTTC. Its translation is CAISVAPGGGLFNHNEQFF.

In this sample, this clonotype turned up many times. CDR3 residues: CASSLSTVSSYEQYF. The CDR3 DNA follows: TGCGCCAGCAGCCTTTCGACAGTGAGCTCCTACGAGCAGTACTTC. This chain joins TRBV4-3 and TRBJ2-7; D possibly corresponds to TRBD1 (5 bases). Trimming removed 4 bases at V and 0 bases at J, with 13 bases between. The CDR3 extends over 15 amino acids. Germline V gene data show CDR1 as LGHNA and CDR2 as YSLEER.

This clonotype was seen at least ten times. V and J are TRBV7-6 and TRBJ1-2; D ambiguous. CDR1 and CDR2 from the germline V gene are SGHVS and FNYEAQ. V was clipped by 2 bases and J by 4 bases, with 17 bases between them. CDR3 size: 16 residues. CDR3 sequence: CASSLTISGSLYGYTF. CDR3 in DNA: TGTGCCAGCAGCTTAACGATTTCTGGGTCCCTCTATGGCTACACCTTC.

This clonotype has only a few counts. As DNA, the CDR3 is TGTGCCAGCAGTTACCTGGGACAGGCCCTTTACGAGCAGTACTTC. It yields the protein CASSYLGQALYEQYF. The chain is built from TRBV6-5 and TRBJ2-7; TRBD1 agrees at 8 bases. Germline CDR1 reads MNHEY; CDR2 reads SVGAGI. The CDR3 loop spans 15 amino acids. V lost 2 bases and J lost 4; bases outside the gene matches: 7.

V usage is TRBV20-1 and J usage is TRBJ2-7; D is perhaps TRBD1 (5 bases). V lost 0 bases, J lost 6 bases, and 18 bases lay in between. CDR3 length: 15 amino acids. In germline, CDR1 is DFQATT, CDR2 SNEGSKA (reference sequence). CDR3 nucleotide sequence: TGCAGTGCTAGAGATGTCGGCAGGGTTTGGTCCGAGCAGTACTTC. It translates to CSARDVGRVWSEQYF.

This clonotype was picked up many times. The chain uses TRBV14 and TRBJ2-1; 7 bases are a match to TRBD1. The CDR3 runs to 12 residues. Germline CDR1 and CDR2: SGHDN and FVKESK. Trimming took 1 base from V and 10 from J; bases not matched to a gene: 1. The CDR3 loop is CASSQGTGEQFF. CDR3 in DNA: TGTGCCAGCAGCCAAGGGACAGGCGAGCAGTTCTTC.

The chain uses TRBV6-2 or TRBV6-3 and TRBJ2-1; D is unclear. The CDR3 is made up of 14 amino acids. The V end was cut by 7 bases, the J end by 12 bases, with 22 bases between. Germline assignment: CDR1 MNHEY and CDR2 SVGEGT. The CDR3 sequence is CASTPPSDILVQFF. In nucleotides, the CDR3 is TGTGCCAGCACCCCCCCGTCCGACATCCTTGTGCAGTTCTTC.

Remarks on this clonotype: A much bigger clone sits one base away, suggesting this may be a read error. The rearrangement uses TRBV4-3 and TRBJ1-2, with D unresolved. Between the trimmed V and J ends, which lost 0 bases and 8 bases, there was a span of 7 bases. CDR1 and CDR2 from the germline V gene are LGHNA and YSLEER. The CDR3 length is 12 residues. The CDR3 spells CASSQDGEGYTF. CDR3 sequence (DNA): TGCGCCAGCAGCCAAGACGGGGAAGGCTACACCTTC.

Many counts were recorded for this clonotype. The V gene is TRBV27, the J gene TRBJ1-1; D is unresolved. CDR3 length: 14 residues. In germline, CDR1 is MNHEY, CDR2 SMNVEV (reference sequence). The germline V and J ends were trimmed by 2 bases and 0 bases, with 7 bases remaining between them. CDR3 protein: CASSLRSLNTEAFF. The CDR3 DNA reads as TGTGCCAGCAGTTTAAGGTCTTTGAACACTGAAGCTTTCTTT.

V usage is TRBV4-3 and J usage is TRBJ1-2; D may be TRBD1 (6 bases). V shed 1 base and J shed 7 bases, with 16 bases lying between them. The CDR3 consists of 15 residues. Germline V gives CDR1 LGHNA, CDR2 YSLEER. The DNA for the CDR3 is TGCGCCAGCAGCCAAGGATGGGGGGCCTTGTCTGGCTACACCTTC. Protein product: CASSQGWGALSGYTF.

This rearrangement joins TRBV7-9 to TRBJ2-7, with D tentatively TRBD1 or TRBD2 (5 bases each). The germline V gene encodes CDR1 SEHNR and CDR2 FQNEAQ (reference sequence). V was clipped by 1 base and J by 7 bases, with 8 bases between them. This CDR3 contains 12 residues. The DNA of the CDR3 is TGTGCCAGCAGCTTAGTGGGACCAGAGCAGTACTTC. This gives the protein CASSLVGPEQYF.

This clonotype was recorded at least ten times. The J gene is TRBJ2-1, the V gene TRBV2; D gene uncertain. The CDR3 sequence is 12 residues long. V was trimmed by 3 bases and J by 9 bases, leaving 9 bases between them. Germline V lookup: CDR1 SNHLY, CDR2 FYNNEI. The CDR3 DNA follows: TGTGCCAGCAGTGACGTGAGATTTGAGCAGTTCTTC. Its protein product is CASSDVRFEQFF.

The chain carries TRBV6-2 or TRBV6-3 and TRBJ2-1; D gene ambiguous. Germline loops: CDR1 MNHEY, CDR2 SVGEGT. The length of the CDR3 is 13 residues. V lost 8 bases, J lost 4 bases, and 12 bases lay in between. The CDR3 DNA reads TGTGCCAGCCGCGCCACTGAATACAATGAGCAGTTCTTC. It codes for CASRATEYNEQFF.

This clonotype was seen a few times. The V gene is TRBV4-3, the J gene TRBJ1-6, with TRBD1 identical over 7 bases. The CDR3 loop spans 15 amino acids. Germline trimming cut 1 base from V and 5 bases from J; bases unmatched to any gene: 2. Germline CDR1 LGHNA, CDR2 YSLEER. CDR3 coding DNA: TGCGCCAGCAGCCAAGGACAGGGAGATAATTCACCCCTCCACTTT. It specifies CASSQGQGDNSPLHF.

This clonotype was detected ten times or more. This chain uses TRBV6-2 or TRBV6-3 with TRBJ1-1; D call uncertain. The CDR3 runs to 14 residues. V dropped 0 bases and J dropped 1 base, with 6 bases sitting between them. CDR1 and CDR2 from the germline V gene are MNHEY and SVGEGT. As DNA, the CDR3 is TGTGCCAGCAGTTACTCGCCGAGGAACACTGAAGCTTTCTTT. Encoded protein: CASSYSPRNTEAFF.

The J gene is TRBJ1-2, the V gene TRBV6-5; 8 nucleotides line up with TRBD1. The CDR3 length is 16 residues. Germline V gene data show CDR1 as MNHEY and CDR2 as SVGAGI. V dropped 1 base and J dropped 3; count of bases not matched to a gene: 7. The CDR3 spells CASSYWPGGADYGYTF. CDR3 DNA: TGTGCCAGCAGTTACTGGCCAGGGGGCGCGGACTATGGCTACACCTTC.